Listed below are T cell receptor beta chains from one sample, sequenced in a study of blood T cell repertoires in COVID-19. The data were produced by immunoSEQ multiplex PCR, yet TCRdb's version contains in-frame clones alone and is incomplete. The table has 180,000 or so clones, approximately 89% seen once. The source material was peripheral blood. The receptors were gathered from a middle-aged man with active or convalescent COVID-19. Both conserved end residues are part of each CDR3.

j_call v_call cdr3_aa
TRBJ1-6 TRBV7-2 CASSLEGGFSPLHF
TRBJ2-5 TRBV2 CASRLAGYQETQYF
TRBJ2-5 TRBV2 CASAQGGRFVGQYF
TRBJ2-1 TRBV21-1 CASSLRGVAGGPGNEQFF
TRBJ1-1 TRBV7-3 CASSSFEGAEAFF
TRBJ2-5 TRBV30 CAWSAQETQYF
TRBJ1-1 TRBV10-3 CAISQGDMNTEAFF
TRBJ2-1 TRBV11-2 CASSLVRGGGEQFF
TRBJ2-2 TRBV10-2 CASSESSKGLAGGITGELFF
TRBJ1-2 TRBV28 CASSPPGRGLGYTF
TRBJ2-1 TRBV7-4 CASPRFWEQFF
TRBJ1-2 TRBV2 CASSGGEGYGYTF
TRBJ1-6 TRBV19 CASSTSPGFNNSPLHF
TRBJ2-7 TRBV29-1 CSVQGDRGYEQYF
TRBJ2-1 TRBV7-9 CASSFAGTSGGANEQFF
TRBJ1-5 TRBV19 CASSMFANSNQPQHF
TRBJ1-1 TRBV6-2/TRBV6-3 CASSSIDRAEAFF
TRBJ1-6 TRBV7-2 CASSRTGRGTHSPLHF
TRBJ2-7 TRBV12-3/TRBV12-4 CASRPDWDEQYF
TRBJ2-2 TRBV11-2 CASSSIRGANTGELFF
TRBJ2-3 TRBV7-9 CASSPSRALTDTQYF
TRBJ1-3 TRBV5-4 CASSSDRVMGNTIYF